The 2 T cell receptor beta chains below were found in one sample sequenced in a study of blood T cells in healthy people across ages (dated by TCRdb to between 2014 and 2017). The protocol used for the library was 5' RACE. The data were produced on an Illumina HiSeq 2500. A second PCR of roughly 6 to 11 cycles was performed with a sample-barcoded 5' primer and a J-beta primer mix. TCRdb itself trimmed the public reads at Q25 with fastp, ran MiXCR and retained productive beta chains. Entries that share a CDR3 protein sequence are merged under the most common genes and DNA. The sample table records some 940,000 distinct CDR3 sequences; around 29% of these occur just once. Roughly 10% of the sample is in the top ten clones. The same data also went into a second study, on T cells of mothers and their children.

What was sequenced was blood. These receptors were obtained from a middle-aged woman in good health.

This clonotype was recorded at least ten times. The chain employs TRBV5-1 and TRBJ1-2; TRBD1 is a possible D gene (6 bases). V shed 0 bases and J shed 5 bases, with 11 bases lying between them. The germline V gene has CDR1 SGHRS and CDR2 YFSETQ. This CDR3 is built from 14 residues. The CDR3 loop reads CASSLDRATYGYTF. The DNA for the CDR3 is TGCGCCAGCAGCTTGGACAGGGCCACTTATGGCTACACCTTC. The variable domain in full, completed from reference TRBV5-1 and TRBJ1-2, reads KAGVTQTPRYLIKTRGQQVTLSCSPISGHRSVSWYQQTPGQGLQFLFEYFSETQRNKGNFPGRFSGRQFSNSRSEMNVSTLELGDSALYLCASSLDRATYGYTFGSGTRLTVV.

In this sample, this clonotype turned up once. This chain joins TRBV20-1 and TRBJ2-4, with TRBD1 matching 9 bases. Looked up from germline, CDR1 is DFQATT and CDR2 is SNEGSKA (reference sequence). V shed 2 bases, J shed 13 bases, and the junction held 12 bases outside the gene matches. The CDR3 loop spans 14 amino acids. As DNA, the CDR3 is TGCAGTGCTAGACCGGGACAGGGACTTAATGTGCAGTACTTC. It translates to CSARPGQGLNVQYF.